The clone carrying this T cell receptor (beta chain) was counted between two and nine times. Its antigen is undetermined. The data were taken from a study of identical twins. Overall study findings and caveats: Insertions were fewer in abundant cord blood beta clonotypes, whereas memory repertoires showed none of this pattern. For zero-insertion analyses, partial confounding could come from invariant MAIT and iNKT cells. Out-of-frame alpha sequences that twins shared showed excess low generation probability.

From the 5' RACE reads, TCRdb called clonotypes with MiXCR, one entry per CDR3 protein. The sample lists around 490,000 distinct CDR3 sequences; approximately 20% were seen once. All donors were healthy Caucasians. The same data also went into a second study, on yellow fever vaccine responses in identical twins.

This clonotype originated in a young woman in good health. Sequencing was performed on CD4+ T cells sorted from blood.

The CDR3 is CASSLASAPLGNGYTF. CDR3 coding DNA: TGTGCCAGCAGCTTAGCGTCCGCACCACTTGGTAATGGCTACACCTTC. The rearrangement uses TRBV7-2 and TRBJ1-2; D remains unclear. CDR1 is SGHTA, CDR2 FQGNSA, per germline. Deletions cut 0 bases from V and 6 bases from J, with 17 bases between. The length of the CDR3 is 16 residues.